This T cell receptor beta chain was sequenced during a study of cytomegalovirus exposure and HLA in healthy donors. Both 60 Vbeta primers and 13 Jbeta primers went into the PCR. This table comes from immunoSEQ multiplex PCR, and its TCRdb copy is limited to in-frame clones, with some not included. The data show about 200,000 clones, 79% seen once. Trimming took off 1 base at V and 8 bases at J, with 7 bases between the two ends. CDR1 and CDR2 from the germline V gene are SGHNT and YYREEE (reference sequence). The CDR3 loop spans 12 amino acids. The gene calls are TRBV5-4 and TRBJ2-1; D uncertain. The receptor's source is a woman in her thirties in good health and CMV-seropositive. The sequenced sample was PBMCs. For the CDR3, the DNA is TGTGCCAGCAGCTTGATGGAGTATGAGCAGTTCTTC. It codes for CASSLMEYEQFF. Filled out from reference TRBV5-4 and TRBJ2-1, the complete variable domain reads ETGVTQSPTHLIKTRGQQVTLRCSSQSGHNTVSWYQQALGQGPQFIFQYYREEENGRGNFPPRFSGLQFPNYSSELNVNALELDDSALYLCASSLMEYEQFFGPGTRLTVL.